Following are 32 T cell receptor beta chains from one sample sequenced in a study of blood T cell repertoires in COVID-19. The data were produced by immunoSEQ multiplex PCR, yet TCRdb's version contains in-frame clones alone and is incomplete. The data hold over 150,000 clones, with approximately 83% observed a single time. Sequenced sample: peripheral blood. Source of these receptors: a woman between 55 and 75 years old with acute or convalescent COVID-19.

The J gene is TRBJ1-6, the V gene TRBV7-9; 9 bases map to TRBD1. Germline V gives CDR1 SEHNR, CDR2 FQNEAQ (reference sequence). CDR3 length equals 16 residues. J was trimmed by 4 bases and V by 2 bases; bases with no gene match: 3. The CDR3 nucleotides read TGTGCCAGCAGCTTACGGACAGGGGCTTATAATTCACCCCTCCACTTT. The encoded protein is CASSLRTGAYNSPLHF.

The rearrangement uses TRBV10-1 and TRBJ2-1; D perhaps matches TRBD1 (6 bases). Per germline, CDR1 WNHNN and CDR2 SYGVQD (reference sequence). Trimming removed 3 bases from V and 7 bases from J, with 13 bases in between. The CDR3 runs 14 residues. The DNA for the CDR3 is TGCGCCAGCAGTGATCATACCAGGGGTAATGAGCAGTTCTTC. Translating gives CASSDHTRGNEQFF.

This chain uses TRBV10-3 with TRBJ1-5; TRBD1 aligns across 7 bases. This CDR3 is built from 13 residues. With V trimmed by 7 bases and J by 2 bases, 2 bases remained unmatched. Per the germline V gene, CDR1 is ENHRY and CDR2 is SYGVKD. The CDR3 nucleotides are TGTGCCATCAAGGGGGCTGGCAATCAGCCCCAGCATTTT. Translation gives CAIKGAGNQPQHF.

CDR3 protein: CASRHREQGETQYF. CDR3 nucleotides: TGTGCCAGCCGCCACCGGGAACAGGGTGAGACCCAGTACTTC. The chain employs TRBV13 and TRBJ2-5; D is perhaps TRBD1 (6 bases). CDR1 and CDR2 (germline): PRHDT, FYEKMQ (reference sequence). Trimming stripped 8 bases from V and 5 bases from J, with 18 bases between. This CDR3 region has 14 residues.

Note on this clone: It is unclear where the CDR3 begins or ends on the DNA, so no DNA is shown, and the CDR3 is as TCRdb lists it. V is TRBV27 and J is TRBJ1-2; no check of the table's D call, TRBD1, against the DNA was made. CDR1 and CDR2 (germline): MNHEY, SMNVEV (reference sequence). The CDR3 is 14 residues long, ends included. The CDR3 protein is CASSFLAGNYGYTF.

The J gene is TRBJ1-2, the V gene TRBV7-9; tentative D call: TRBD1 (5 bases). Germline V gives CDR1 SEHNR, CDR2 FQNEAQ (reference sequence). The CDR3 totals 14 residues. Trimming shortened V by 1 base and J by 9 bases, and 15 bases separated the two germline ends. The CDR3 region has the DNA TGTGCCAGCAGCTTAGACGGGCAGGGATCGAGCTACACCTTC. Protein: CASSLDGQGSSYTF.

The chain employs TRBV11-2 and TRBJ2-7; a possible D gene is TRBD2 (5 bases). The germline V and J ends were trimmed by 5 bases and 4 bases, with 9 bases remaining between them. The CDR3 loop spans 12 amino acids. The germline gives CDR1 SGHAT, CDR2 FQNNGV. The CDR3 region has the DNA TGTGCCAGCAGCCGGCCGGGGTACGAGCAGTACTTC. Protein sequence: CASSRPGYEQYF. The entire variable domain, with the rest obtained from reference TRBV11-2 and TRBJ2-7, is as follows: EAGVAQSPRYKIIEKRQSVAFWCNPISGHATLYWYQQILGQGPKLLIQFQNNGVVDDSQLPKDRFSAERLKGVDSTLKIQPAKLEDSAVYLCASSRPGYEQYFGPGTRLTVT.

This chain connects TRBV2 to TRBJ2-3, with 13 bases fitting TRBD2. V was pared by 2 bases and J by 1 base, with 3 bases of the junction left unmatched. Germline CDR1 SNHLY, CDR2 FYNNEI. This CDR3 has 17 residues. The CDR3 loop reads CASSEQGLAGGTDTQYF. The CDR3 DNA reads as TGTGCCAGCAGTGAACAAGGACTAGCGGGGGGCACAGATACGCAGTATTTT.

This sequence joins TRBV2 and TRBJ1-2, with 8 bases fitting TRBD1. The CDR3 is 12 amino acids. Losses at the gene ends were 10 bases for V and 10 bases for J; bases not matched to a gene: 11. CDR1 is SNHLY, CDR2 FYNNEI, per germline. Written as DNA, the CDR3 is TGTGCCACCCAAACCCAGACAGGGGCCTACACCTTC. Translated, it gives CATQTQTGAYTF.

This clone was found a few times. The chain's CDR3 is CASSLGDRIYGYTF. CDR3 bases: TGTGCCAGCAGCTTAGGGGACAGGATTTATGGCTACACCTTC. The chain has TRBV7-9 and TRBJ1-2, with 8 bases matching TRBD1. J gave up 5 bases and V 1 base, and 3 bases lay outside the gene matches. The CDR3 runs 14 residues. CDR1 and CDR2 from the germline V gene are SEHNR and FQNEAQ (reference sequence).

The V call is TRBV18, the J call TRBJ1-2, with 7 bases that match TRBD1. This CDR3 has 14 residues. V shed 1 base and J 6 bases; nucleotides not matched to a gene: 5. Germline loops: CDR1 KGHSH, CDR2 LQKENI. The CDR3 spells CASSPLEGADGYTF. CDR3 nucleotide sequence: TGTGCCAGCTCACCACTGGAGGGGGCAGATGGCTACACCTTC.

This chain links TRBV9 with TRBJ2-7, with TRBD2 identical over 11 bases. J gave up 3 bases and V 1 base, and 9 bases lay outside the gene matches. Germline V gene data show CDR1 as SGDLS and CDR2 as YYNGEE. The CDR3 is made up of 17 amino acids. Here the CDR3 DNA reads TGTGCCAGCAGCGTATGCCTAGCGGGGGGAAGAGACTACGAGCAGTACGTC. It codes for CASSVCLAGGRDYEQYV.

The DNA of the CDR3 is TGTGCCAGCAGCGGCGTCGACAGGGGAAACACCGGGGAGCTGTTTTTT. This sequence encodes CASSGVDRGNTGELFF. The chain has TRBV7-8 and TRBJ2-2, with 8 bases aligning to TRBD1. The CDR3 sequence is 16 residues long. After removal of 5 bases from V and 2 bases from J, the junction contained 7 bases not matched to a gene. Germline V gene data show CDR1 as SGHVS and CDR2 as FQNEAQ.

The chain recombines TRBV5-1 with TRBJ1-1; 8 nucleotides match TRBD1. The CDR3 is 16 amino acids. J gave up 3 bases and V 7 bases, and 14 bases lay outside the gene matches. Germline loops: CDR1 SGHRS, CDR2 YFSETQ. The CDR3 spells CASPWGRGPIDTEAFF. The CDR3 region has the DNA TGCGCCAGCCCTTGGGGCAGGGGGCCGATTGACACTGAAGCTTTCTTT.

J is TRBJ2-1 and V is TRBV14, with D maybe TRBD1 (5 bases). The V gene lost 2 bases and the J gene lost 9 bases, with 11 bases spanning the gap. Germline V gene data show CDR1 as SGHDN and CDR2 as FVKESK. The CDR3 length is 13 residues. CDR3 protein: CASSQQGVGEQFF. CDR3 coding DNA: TGTGCCAGCAGCCAACAGGGTGTGGGTGAGCAGTTCTTC.

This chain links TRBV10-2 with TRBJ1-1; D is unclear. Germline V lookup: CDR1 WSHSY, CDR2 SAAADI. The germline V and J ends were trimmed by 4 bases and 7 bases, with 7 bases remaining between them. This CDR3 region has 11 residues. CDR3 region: CASSGGFEAFF. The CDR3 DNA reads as TGCGCCAGCAGTGGAGGATTTGAAGCTTTCTTT.

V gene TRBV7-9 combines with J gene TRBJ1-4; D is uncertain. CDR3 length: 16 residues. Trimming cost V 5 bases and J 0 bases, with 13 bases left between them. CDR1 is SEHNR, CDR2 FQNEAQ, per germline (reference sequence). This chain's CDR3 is CASSPHIFATNEKLFF. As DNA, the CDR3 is TGTGCCAGCAGCCCCCACATTTTTGCAACTAATGAAAAACTGTTTTTT.

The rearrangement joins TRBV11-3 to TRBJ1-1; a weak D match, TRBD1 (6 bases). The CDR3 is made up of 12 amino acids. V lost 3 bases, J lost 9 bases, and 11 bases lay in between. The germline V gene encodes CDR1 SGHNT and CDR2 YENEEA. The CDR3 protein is CASSLETGQAFF. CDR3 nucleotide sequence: TGTGCCAGCAGCTTGGAAACAGGGCAAGCTTTCTTT. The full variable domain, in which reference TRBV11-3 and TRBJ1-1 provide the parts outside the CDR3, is EAGVVQSPRYKIIEKKQPVAFWCNPISGHNTLYWYLQNLGQGPELLIRYENEEAVDDSQLPKDRFSAERLKGVDSTLKIQPAELGDSAVYLCASSLETGQAFFGQGTRLTVV.

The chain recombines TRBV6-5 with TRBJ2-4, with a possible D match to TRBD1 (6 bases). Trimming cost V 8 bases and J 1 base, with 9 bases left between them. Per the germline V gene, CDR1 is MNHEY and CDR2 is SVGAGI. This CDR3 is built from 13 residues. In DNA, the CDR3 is TGTGCCAGCGTAGGACAGGCCAAAAACATTCAGTACTTC. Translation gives CASVGQAKNIQYF.

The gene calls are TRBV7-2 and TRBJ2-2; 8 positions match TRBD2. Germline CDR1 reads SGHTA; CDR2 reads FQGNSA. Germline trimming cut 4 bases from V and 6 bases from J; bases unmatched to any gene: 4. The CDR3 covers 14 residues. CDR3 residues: CASSSGLASGELFF. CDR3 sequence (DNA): TGTGCCAGCAGCTCAGGACTAGCATCCGGGGAGCTGTTTTTT.

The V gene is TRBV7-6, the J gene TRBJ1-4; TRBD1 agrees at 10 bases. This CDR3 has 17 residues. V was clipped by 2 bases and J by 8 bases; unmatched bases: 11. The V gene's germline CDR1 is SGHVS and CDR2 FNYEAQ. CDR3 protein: CASSLTGQGFLGEKLFF. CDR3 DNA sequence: TGTGCCAGCAGCTTAACGGGACAGGGGTTTCTAGGGGAAAAACTGTTTTTT.

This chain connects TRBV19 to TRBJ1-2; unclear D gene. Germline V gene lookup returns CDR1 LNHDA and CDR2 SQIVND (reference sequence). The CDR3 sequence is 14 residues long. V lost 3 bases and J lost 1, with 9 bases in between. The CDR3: CASSIYLLNYGYTF. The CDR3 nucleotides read TGTGCCAGTAGTATTTACCTACTTAACTATGGCTACACCTTC.

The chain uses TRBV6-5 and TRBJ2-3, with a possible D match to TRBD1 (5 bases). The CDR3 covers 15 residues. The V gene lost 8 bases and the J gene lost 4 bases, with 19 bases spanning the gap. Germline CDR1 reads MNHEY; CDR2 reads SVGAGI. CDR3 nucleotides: TGTGCCAGCTCAAGACCAGGGCCCCCGGCAGATACGCAGTATTTT. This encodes CASSRPGPPADTQYF.

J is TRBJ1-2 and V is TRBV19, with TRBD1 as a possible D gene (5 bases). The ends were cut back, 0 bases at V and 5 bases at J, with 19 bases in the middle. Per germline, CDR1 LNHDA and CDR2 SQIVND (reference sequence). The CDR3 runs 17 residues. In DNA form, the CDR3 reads TGTGCCAGTAGTATAGATTTAAAGGGGAGGGCTCGGTATGGCTACACCTTC. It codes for CASSIDLKGRARYGYTF.

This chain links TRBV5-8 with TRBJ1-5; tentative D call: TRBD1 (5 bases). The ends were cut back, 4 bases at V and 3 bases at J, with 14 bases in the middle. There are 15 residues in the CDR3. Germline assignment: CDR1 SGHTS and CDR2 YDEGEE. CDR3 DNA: TGTGCCAGCAGCCCCCAGGGCCGTGTCAATCAGCCCCAGCATTTT. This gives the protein CASSPQGRVNQPQHF.

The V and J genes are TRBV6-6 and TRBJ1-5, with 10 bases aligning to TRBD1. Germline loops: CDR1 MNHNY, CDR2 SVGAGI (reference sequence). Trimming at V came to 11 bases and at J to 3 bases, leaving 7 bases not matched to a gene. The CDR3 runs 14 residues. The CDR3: CAEWDRGNNQPQHF. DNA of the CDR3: TGTGCCGAGTGGGACAGGGGTAACAATCAGCCCCAGCATTTT.

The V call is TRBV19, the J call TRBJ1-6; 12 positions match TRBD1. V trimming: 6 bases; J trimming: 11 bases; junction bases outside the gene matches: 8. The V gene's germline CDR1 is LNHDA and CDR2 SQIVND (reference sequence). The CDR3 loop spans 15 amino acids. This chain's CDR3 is CASSLTGTGGPPLHF. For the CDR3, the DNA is TGTGCCAGTAGCCTGACCGGGACAGGGGGCCCACCCCTCCACTTT.

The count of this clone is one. The CDR3 bases are TGCGCCACCCCAGAGAATAGGGGAAGCTCCTATAATTCACCCCTCCACTTT. Translating it yields CATPENRGSSYNSPLHF. The chain couples TRBV5-1 to TRBJ1-6; a weak D match, TRBD1 (5 bases). Germline V gives CDR1 SGHRS, CDR2 YFSETQ. This CDR3 region has 17 residues. V was trimmed by 9 bases and J by 0 bases, leaving 19 bases between them.

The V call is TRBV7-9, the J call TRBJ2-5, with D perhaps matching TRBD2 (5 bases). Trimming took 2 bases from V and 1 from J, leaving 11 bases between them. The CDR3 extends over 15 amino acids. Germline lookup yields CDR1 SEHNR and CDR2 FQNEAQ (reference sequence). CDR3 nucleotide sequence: TGTGCCAGCAGCTTAAGATTAGGGAGCCAAGAGACCCAGTACTTC. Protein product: CASSLRLGSQETQYF.

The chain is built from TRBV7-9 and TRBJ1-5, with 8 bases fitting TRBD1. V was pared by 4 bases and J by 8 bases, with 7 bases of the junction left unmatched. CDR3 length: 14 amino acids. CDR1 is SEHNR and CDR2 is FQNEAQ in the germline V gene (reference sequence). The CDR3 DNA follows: TGTGCCAGCAGCTGGGGACAGGCTCATGAGCCCCAGCATTTT. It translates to CASSWGQAHEPQHF.

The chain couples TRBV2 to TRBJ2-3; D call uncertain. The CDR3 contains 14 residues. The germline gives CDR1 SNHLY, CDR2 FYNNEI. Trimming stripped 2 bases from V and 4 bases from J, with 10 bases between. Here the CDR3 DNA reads TGTGCCAGCAGTGAAAATGTAGTGCCAGATACGCAGTATTTT. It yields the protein CASSENVVPDTQYF.

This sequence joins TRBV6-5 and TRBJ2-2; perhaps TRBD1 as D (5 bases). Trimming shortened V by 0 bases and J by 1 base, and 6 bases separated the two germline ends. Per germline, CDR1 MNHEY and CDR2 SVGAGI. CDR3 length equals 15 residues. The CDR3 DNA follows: TGTGCCAGCAGTTACTCCACAGGGAACACCGGGGAGCTGTTTTTT. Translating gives CASSYSTGNTGELFF.